This T cell receptor (beta chain) came from a study of identical twins. A remark on this clonotype: Its antigen is as yet unknown.

One entry per CDR3 protein, called by TCRdb with MiXCR from the 5' RACE reads. The sample yields about 290,000 distinct CDR3 sequences, 7.5% to 9.5% seen once. The CDR3 covers 15 residues. In germline, CDR1 is SGHTA, CDR2 FQGNSA. After removal of 1 base from V and 3 bases from J, the junction contained 2 bases not matched to a gene. Study-wide results and limits: With monozygotic twins, out-of-frame TCR alpha sharing exceeded what models estimated. Donors were not followed over many years; analysis was cross-sectional.

These data also formed part of another study, on yellow fever vaccine responses in identical twins.

The chain links TRBV7-2 to TRBJ2-3, with TRBD2 matching over 9 bases. This clonotype was sampled from a woman between 18 and 30 years old in good health. The sample taken for sequencing was CD8+ T cells sorted from blood. The CDR3 loop is CASSLVSGGTDTQYF. The CDR3 DNA follows: TGTGCCAGCAGCTTAGTTAGCGGGGGTACAGATACGCAGTATTTT.